This T cell receptor (beta chain) was identified in a study of blood T cell repertoires in COVID-19. In germline, CDR1 is LGHDT, CDR2 YNNKEL (reference sequence). This CDR3 contains 18 residues. V gave up 2 bases and J gave up 0 bases, with 14 bases separating them. Under the authors' procedure: Reference gene primer amplification in the assay estimated nucleated cell counts. This table comes from immunoSEQ multiplex PCR, and its TCRdb copy is limited to in-frame clones, with some not included. That table gives V, J and clone size, and the DNA gave D and trimming. The table has about 210,000 clones, around four fifths seen once. Patients in Seattle were enrolled during active infection, then followed longitudinally.

This receptor was obtained from a woman aged 80 or older with COVID-19, enrolled during active disease. Sequencing used peripheral blood. The rearrangement joins TRBV3-1 (or the pseudogene TRBV3-2) to TRBJ1-6; tentatively, D is TRBD1 (5 bases). Here the CDR3 DNA reads TGTGCCAGCAGCCAAAAAAGCCCAGGGAACTCCTATAATTCACCCCTCCACTTT. Its translation is CASSQKSPGNSYNSPLHF.